The 18 T cell receptor beta chains given below trace back to one sample, sequenced in a study of blood T cells in healthy people across ages (dated by TCRdb to about 2015). Library preparation was by 5' RACE. Sequencing relied on an Illumina HiSeq 2500. A second about 7 to 12 cycle PCR used a sample-barcoded 5' primer and a J-beta primer mix. TCRdb reprocessing: public reads trimmed at Q25 with fastp, clones called with MiXCR, in-frame beta chains kept. Every distinct CDR3 protein forms one entry, paired with its most common genes and DNA. In all, the sample holds about 730,000 distinct CDR3 sequences, and roughly 45% of those were seen once. About 20% of the sample is in the top ten clones. Sequencing was carried out using blood. All receptors derive from a woman aged 60-70 years in good health.

The V gene is TRBV15, the J gene TRBJ2-1, with TRBD2 matching over 14 bases. There are 16 residues in the CDR3. Germline V gene lookup returns CDR1 LNHNV and CDR2 YYDKDF (reference sequence). Losses at the gene ends were 2 bases for V and 6 bases for J; bases not matched to a gene: 3. The CDR3 sequence is CATSRRTSGGCNEQFF. The CDR3 region has the DNA TGTGCCACCAGCAGACGGACTAGCGGGGGGTGCAATGAGCAGTTCTTC.

The chain is built from TRBV12-5 and TRBJ2-3; TRBD2 is a possible D gene (6 bases). This CDR3 region has 15 residues. Germline V gene lookup returns CDR1 LGHNT and CDR2 FRNRAP. V dropped 4 bases and J dropped 4 bases, with 15 bases sitting between them. CDR3 nucleotide sequence: TGTGCTAGTGGTTCCGGTAAATGGGGGGCAGATACGCAGTATTTT. Its protein product is CASGSGKWGADTQYF.

The V gene is TRBV20-1, the J gene TRBJ1-2, with 12 bases matching TRBD1. The V segment lost 5 bases and the J segment 7 bases; nucleotides outside the gene matches: 5. In germline, CDR1 is DFQATT, CDR2 SNEGSKA (reference sequence). This CDR3 is 13 amino acids long. CDR3 nucleotide sequence: TGCAGTGCTTCCGGGACAGGGGGCTTTGGCTACACCTTC. It yields the protein CSASGTGGFGYTF.

This chain links TRBV11-3 with TRBJ2-1; 8 bases align to TRBD2. In germline, CDR1 is SGHNT, CDR2 YENEEA. V trimming: 5 bases; J trimming: 12 bases; junction bases outside the gene matches: 6. There are 12 residues in the CDR3. The CDR3 loop is CASSAGGAVQFF. Written as DNA, the CDR3 is TGTGCCAGCAGCGCCGGGGGGGCCGTGCAGTTCTTC.

The CDR3 nucleotides read TGTGCCAGCGGCTCCTACCCCCCAGAGACCCAGTACTTC. Amino acid sequence: CASGSYPPETQYF. This chain joins TRBV7-2 and TRBJ2-5; D remains unclear. V gave up 8 bases and J gave up 4 bases, with 14 bases separating them. The germline V gene encodes CDR1 SGHTA and CDR2 FQGNSA. The CDR3 has 13 amino acids.

The chain employs TRBV6-5 and TRBJ2-5; D is perhaps TRBD1 (5 bases). Per germline, CDR1 MNHEY and CDR2 SVGAGI. CDR3 size: 15 residues. The ends were cut back, 0 bases at V and 11 bases at J, with 19 bases in the middle. In DNA, the CDR3 is TGTGCCAGCAGTTACTCGTATGGGGCGAGGAATGAGCAGTACTTC. Translated, it gives CASSYSYGARNEQYF.

A few counts support this clonotype. The chain uses TRBV24-1 and TRBJ2-3; 8 bases match TRBD2. Germline V gives CDR1 KGHDR, CDR2 SFDVKD. This CDR3 spans 15 amino acids. Trimming removed 5 bases from V and 1 base from J; junction bases left unmatched: 4. The CDR3 bases are TGTGCCACCAGTGTTGCGGGAGGAGGCACAGATACGCAGTATTTT. Encoded protein: CATSVAGGGTDTQYF.

This clonotype was picked up a small number of times. This chain links TRBV2 with TRBJ2-3; 10 bases fit TRBD1. Germline assignment: CDR1 SNHLY and CDR2 FYNNEI. This CDR3 is built from 17 residues. The junction had 9 bases not matched to a gene; V was cut back by 4 bases and J by 2 bases. CDR3 DNA sequence: TGTGCCAGCAGTGCCGGGGGGACAGGGGCCCCCACAGATACGCAGTATTTT. It yields the protein CASSAGGTGAPTDTQYF. The full variable domain, its missing parts supplied by reference TRBV2 and TRBJ2-3, is EPEVTQTPSHQVTQMGQEVILRCVPISNHLYFYWYRQILGQKVEFLVSFYNNEISEKSEIFDDQFSVERPDGSNFTLKIRSTKLEDSAMYFCASSAGGTGAPTDTQYFGPGTRLTVL.

The DNA of the CDR3 is TGTGCCAGCTCACCGGGCGACAAAGGCTACACCTTC. Translation gives CASSPGDKGYTF. V is TRBV18 and J is TRBJ1-2, with D unclear. V was clipped by 3 bases and J by 8 bases, with 10 bases between them. CDR3 length: 12 amino acids. The germline V gene encodes CDR1 KGHSH and CDR2 LQKENI.

The chain employs TRBV11-1 and TRBJ2-3; D is tentatively TRBD1 or TRBD2 (6 bases each). The CDR3 runs 15 residues. V dropped 4 bases and J dropped 8 bases, with 19 bases sitting between them. Germline V lookup: CDR1 SGHAT, CDR2 FQDESV (reference sequence). The CDR3 is CASSSTGAPLGTQYF. CDR3 nucleotides: TGTGCCAGCAGCTCGACGGGGGCCCCCCTAGGTACGCAGTATTTT.

The genes are TRBV29-1 and TRBJ2-7; D may be TRBD1 (5 bases). This CDR3 region has 12 residues. V was cut by 4 bases and J by 2 bases, with 9 bases left in between. Per germline, CDR1 SQVTM and CDR2 ANQGSEA. The CDR3 reads CSVGVGAYEQYF. CDR3 bases: TGCAGCGTTGGGGTAGGGGCCTACGAGCAGTACTTC.

In this sample, this clonotype turned up a few times. The rearrangement uses TRBV7-9 and TRBJ2-5; TRBD2 matches at 9 bases. V lost 0 bases and J lost 5; bases outside the gene matches: 7. The V gene's germline CDR1 is SEHNR and CDR2 FQNEAQ (reference sequence). The CDR3 loop spans 16 amino acids. The CDR3 region has the DNA TGTGCCAGCAGCTTAGCAAGAATAGCGGGGGTTGAGACCCAGTACTTC. The encoded protein is CASSLARIAGVETQYF.

This chain connects TRBV5-1 to TRBJ2-5; D is perhaps TRBD1 or TRBD2 (5 bases each). CDR3 size: 17 residues. CDR1 is SGHRS, CDR2 YFSETQ, per germline. V was pared by 4 bases and J by 2 bases, with 21 bases between. For the CDR3, the DNA is TGCGCCAGCAGCCGGGGCTCGGGAACAGTGGGGCAAGAGACCCAGTACTTC. Encoded protein: CASSRGSGTVGQETQYF.

This clonotype showed up just once. This chain links TRBV28 with TRBJ1-2, with TRBD1 matching 10 bases. The CDR3 spans 14 residues. CDR1 is MDHEN and CDR2 is SYDVKM in the germline V gene. The V segment lost 8 bases and the J segment 5 bases; nucleotides outside the gene matches: 8. CDR3 nucleotides: TGTGCCAGCCTGGGGGGGGACAGGGGATATGGCTACACCTTC. Its translation is CASLGGDRGYGYTF.

V is TRBV11-1 and J is TRBJ2-5; no firm D call. The CDR3 runs 15 residues. CDR1 and CDR2 from the germline V gene are SGHAT and FQDESV (reference sequence). The V end lost 5 bases, the J end lost 1 base, and 14 bases lay between the germline ends. CDR3 sequence (DNA): TGTGCCAGCAGCCCCTATTTGGGCCCCCAAGAGACCCAGTACTTC. It codes for CASSPYLGPQETQYF. Based on the CDR3 plus reference TRBV11-1 and TRBJ2-5, the full variable domain is EAEVAQSPRYKITEKSQAVAFWCDPISGHATLYWYRQILGQGPELLVQFQDESVVDDSQLPKDRFSAERLKGVDSTLKIQPAELGDSAMYLCASSPYLGPQETQYFGPGTRLLVL.

The chain has TRBV29-1 and TRBJ2-1, with D maybe TRBD2 (6 bases). Germline CDR1 is SQVTM and CDR2 is ANQGSEA. V was pared by 4 bases and J by 7 bases, with 20 bases between. CDR3 size: 15 residues. The CDR3 region has the DNA TGCAGCGTTGGCCCCCCAGTGGGGGGAGGAAATGAGCAGTTCTTC. This translates into CSVGPPVGGGNEQFF.

The rearrangement joins TRBV10-3 to TRBJ1-4; possibly TRBD1 for D (6 bases). This CDR3 has 13 amino acids. The V end was cut by 5 bases, the J end by 8 bases, with 12 bases between. Germline V lookup: CDR1 ENHRY, CDR2 SYGVKD. CDR3 loop: CAISTGQNEKLFF. In DNA form, the CDR3 reads TGTGCCATCAGTACAGGACAGAACGAAAAACTGTTTTTT.

This clonotype was counted between two and nine times. The chain employs TRBV10-2 and TRBJ2-5; no clear D gene. The tail of the sequence fits TRBJ2-7 better, so the J call may be wrong. This CDR3 has 11 amino acids. CDR1 is WSHSY, CDR2 SAAADI, per germline. For the CDR3, the DNA is TGCGCCAGCAGTGATGGAAACGAGCAGTACTTC. It codes for CASSDGNEQYF.